This TCR beta chain was captured by sequencing in a study of regulatory T cells in long-lasting Graves disease (dated by TCRdb to 2020 to 2022). Describing the broader study: In the newly diagnosed Graves' disease group, patients had been taking antithyroid drugs for less than 3 months. Persistent Graves' disease patients were compared with newly diagnosed Graves' disease patients by peripheral blood TCR sequencing and RNA sequencing. The study was conducted in China and was registered as a clinical trial. A total of around 35 samples underwent TCR sequencing, from about 13 patients with persistent Graves' disease and 20 patients with newly diagnosed Graves' disease.

This clonotype was seen at least ten times. Its binding antigen is unknown. No quality values exist for individual bases; no much larger clone is one base distant. The sample's time point, from its label and the paper: newly diagnosed GD, antithyroid drugs for less than 3 months. For both TCR sequencing and RNA sequencing, RNA was extracted from PBMCs in TRIzol. The diagnosis of Graves' disease followed American Thyroid Association guidelines. Patients for the study were recruited at an endocrinology department in Xi'an, China. From each patient, about 9 milliliters of peripheral blood was collected into an EDTA anticoagulant tube. Ficoll Paque Plus density gradient separation was used to isolate PBMCs, and no further T cell sorting was done. An Agilent 2100 Bioanalyzer and agarose gel were used to check RNA quality, while a NanoDrop 2000 measured RNA concentration. Overall study outcomes, separate from this receptor: More public clonotypes were shared among persistent patients (roughly 2,700) than among newly diagnosed patients (966). Sequencing and analysis were restricted to the TCR beta chain. TRBV28, TRBJ1-2 and TRBJ2-5 were preferentially used in persistent disease, while TRBV20-1 and TRBJ2-1 were favored in newly diagnosed disease. Peripheral blood alone was examined, since thyroid tissue, which constituted the primary lesion, could not be accessed. As a limitation, the authors acknowledged that the small sample size may reduce accuracy. Compared with newly diagnosed patients, patients with persistent Graves' disease had lower TCR Shannon entropy and fewer highly expanded clones, which suggests clonal expansion.

Trimming costs V 6 bases and J 2 bases, and their ends lie 10 bases apart. From the cysteine up to the phenylalanine, the CDR3 has a length of 13 residues. Only the CDR3 DNA stays, 39 bases, in frame from base 1. In the germline V gene (reference sequence), CDR1 corresponds to MNHEY and CDR2 to SMNVEV. Preparation of the library involved multiplex PCR. Instrument used: Illumina HiSeq 4000. To build TCR beta libraries, CDR3 regions were amplified by Arm-PCR using iRepertoire HTBI primers. Gel purification was performed on PCR products prior to sequencing. The original methods were these. Across samples, 55 to 80 TRBV and 13 to 15 TRBJ segments were identified and used for gene usage analysis of CDR3 amino acid clonotypes. COPE and FqMerger were used to merge the filtered high-quality paired reads into contigs. BLAST was used to align contigs to IMGT TRBV, TRBD and TRBJ reference genes, with CDR3 defined following IMGT. Clonotypes above 0.1% frequency were classified as highly expanded clones. Shannon entropy served as the measure of repertoire diversity, while the Gini coefficient captured V-J evenness. A clonotype found in more than one individual was treated as public. TCRdb redid the processing of the public reads, applying fastp at Q25 and MiXCR, and retained in-frame beta chains. Under each unique CDR3 protein, matching rows form one entry showing the most common genes and DNA. None of the V and J calls come from the authors' own analysis; TCRdb made them. The sample includes roughly 260,000 distinct CDR3 sequences, with 18% observed a single time. Clones ranked in the top ten supply approximately 14% of the sample.

These data were also reused for a study on T cells in Graves' hyperthyroidism and ophthalmopathy. The second study also describes: Stable Graves' hyperthyroidism was defined as the absence of progression to ophthalmopathy over 18 months of follow-up. Hyperthyroidism patients were newly diagnosed, had a disease duration of under 2 months, and were aged 18 to 65 years. Patients with uncontrolled infections, other autoimmune diseases, pregnancy or lactation were excluded. Diagnoses were based on clinical symptoms, serum thyroxine and TRAb, thyroid ultrasound and orbital computed tomography. For the first round of RT-PCR on the TCR CDR3, the HTBI primer set was used together with the Qiagen OneStep RT-PCR kit. Most expanded thyroid clonotypes (frequency above 0.001) were also detected in blood, a finding suggesting that blood repertoires may reflect thyroid immune responses. A 13 V-J signature model separated ophthalmopathy from stable hyperthyroidism, with approximately 87% sensitivity and 81.08% specificity in cross-validation and 80%/75% in testing. In validation, progression to ophthalmopathy was predicted by the model with almost 71% sensitivity and 72.22% specificity, a median of roughly 6 months before onset. To identify TCR V-J signatures that set the groups apart, the researchers used a discovery cohort of approximately 98 patients, made up of 40 to 45 with Graves' ophthalmopathy and 55 to 65 with stable Graves' hyperthyroidism. An independent validation cohort of around 19 hyperthyroidism patients and about 16 patients who later progressed to ophthalmopathy tested prospective prediction of ophthalmopathy. The roughly 99 discovery patients were divided at random into training and test sets in a 7:3 ratio. The study also compared thyroid tissue and blood T-cell repertoires from several Graves' hyperthyroidism patients. Following sampling, methimazole starting at 30 mg daily was given to hyperthyroidism patients, and high-dose intravenous methylprednisolone was given to ophthalmopathy patients. A second multiplex PCR round built the libraries, followed by size selection and purification. Sequencing of the libraries was done on an Illumina HiSeq2000 using paired-end 100 bp reads. Raw data were processed with SOAPnuke, discarding reads with adapters, uncalled bases, mean Phred below 15, or no exact constant-primer or identifier match. High-quality paired reads were merged with COPE v1.2.5, and unique nucleotide sequences were defined as clonotypes. MiTCR v1.1 was used to align clonotypes to the IMGT TRBV, TRBD and TRBJ reference segments. The analysis was restricted to V-J combinations with a frequency above 0.0001, which together covered roughly 99% of the repertoires. The TCS score was defined as F50 (clonal expansion) divided by E x V (chaos), with BLOSUM62-based TCRdist calculated between CDR3 peptides within each V-J. Welch's t-statistics and random forest reduced 450 to 600 V-J features to around 14, which were used in a naive Bayes classifier (R e1071). No statistical method was used to fix the sample size in advance, and group allocation was not hidden from the investigators. TCR Vbeta CDR3 sequencing of 120 to 150 peripheral blood samples (43 ophthalmopathy, about 80 hyperthyroidism and some 17 progressor patients) is reported in the paper.

The chain was built from TRBV27 and TRBJ1-2; the D gene identity is not certain. The TCR originated in a woman aged 30 to 39 with Graves disease. Donor details come from another sample of the same person, matched by shared clones. The source material was peripheral blood mononuclear cells (PBMCs), sampled at new diagnosis, from a patient treated with antithyroid drugs. Here the CDR3 is given as CASSLVGNYGYTF. The DNA is as follows: TGTGCCAGCAGCTTAGTAGGGAACTATGGCTACACCTTC.